The subject of this entry is one TCR beta chain. This specimen belongs to a study of T cells in Graves' hyperthyroidism and ophthalmopathy. Patients with ophthalmopathy all had a Clinical Activity Score of at least 3, a NOSPECS grade of at least 4 and duration under 3 months. Clinical symptoms, serum thyroxine, TRAb, thyroid ultrasound and orbital computed tomography informed diagnoses. RNA transcripts served as the template for amplifying TCR beta CDR3 regions. During a first-round RT-PCR of the TCR CDR3, the HTBI primer set was used. TCRdb processed the multiplex PCR reads anew with MiXCR; each CDR3 protein has one entry. The sample holds almost 250,000 distinct CDR3 sequences; around 24% are singletons and the top ten take under 40%. From germline, CDR1 is LNHNV and CDR2 YYDKDF (reference sequence). CDR3 size: 15 residues. V lost 0 bases to trimming and J lost 6 bases; unmatched junction nucleotides: 5.

Sequencing input: blood. The V call is TRBV15, the J call TRBJ1-2, with 9 bases lining up with TRBD1. The TCR was taken from a woman aged 40 to 55 with Graves' ophthalmopathy. The CDR3 sequence: CATSRDRGQGDGYTF. CDR3 DNA: TGTGCCACCAGCAGAGATAGGGGACAGGGCGATGGCTACACCTTC.